The 30 T cell receptor beta chains in this list originate from one sample, sequenced in a study of beta chain features in type 1 diabetes. The isolated RNA, all of it, was reverse transcribed, so expressed TCRB transcripts were what got sequenced. The repertoire was sequenced with immunoSEQ multiplex PCR; TCRdb's copy has only in-frame clones and lacks some. The sample gives 450,000 to 550,000 clones, around 28% of which show up once; 0.06% to 0.07% is in the top ten. The specimen sequenced was naive CD4+ T cells from blood. These receptors originate from a man younger than 35 in good health.

J is TRBJ2-5 and V is TRBV15; TRBD1 might be the D (6 bases). V gave up 1 base and J gave up 1 base, with 10 bases separating them. CDR1 LNHNV and CDR2 YYDKDF come from the germline V gene (reference sequence). The CDR3 loop spans 15 amino acids. CDR3 region: CATSRGNRAQETQYF. The DNA of the CDR3 is TGTGCCACCAGCAGAGGGAACAGGGCCCAAGAGACCCAGTACTTC.

Turning to this clone: Different DNA sequences within this sample yield the same CDR3. The chain has TRBV29-1 and TRBJ2-5; D is tentatively TRBD1 or TRBD2 (5 bases each). V lost 6 bases and J 5 bases, leaving 13 bases between the germline ends. CDR1 is SQVTM and CDR2 is ANQGSEA in the germline V gene. CDR3 size: 12 residues. CDR3 nucleotide sequence: TGCAGCGTCCTGGGGACGGGGGAGACCCAGTACTTC. This encodes CSVLGTGETQYF.

The chain recombines TRBV29-1 with TRBJ1-2; 8 bases are shared with TRBD1. Losses at the gene ends were 7 bases for V and 8 bases for J; bases not matched to a gene: 3. CDR3 length equals 10 residues. Germline CDR1 reads SQVTM; CDR2 reads ANQGSEA. The CDR3 region is CSGGQEGYTF. DNA of the CDR3: TGCAGCGGGGGACAGGAGGGCTACACCTTC.

The chain links TRBV14 to TRBJ2-3, with D possibly being TRBD1 or TRBD2 (5 bases each). Germline values: CDR1 SGHDN, CDR2 FVKESK. This CDR3 is built from 13 residues. The V end lost 0 bases, the J end lost 9 bases, and 10 bases lay between the germline ends. The CDR3 region is CASSQDWDGTQYF. In DNA form, the CDR3 reads TGTGCCAGCAGCCAAGATTGGGACGGAACGCAGTATTTT. The full variable domain, completed using reference TRBV14 and TRBJ2-3, is EAGVTQFPSHSVIEKGQTVTLRCDPISGHDNLYWYRRVMGKEIKFLLHFVKESKQDESGMPNNRFLAERTGGTYSTLKVQPAELEDSGVYFCASSQDWDGTQYFGPGTRLTVL.

The chain has TRBV30 and TRBJ1-3; D gene ambiguous. V was trimmed by 2 bases and J by 0 bases, leaving 8 bases between them. The CDR3 loop spans 14 amino acids. From germline, CDR1 is GTSNPN and CDR2 SVGIG (reference sequence). The CDR3 loop is CAWSTVVSGNTIYF. The CDR3 DNA is TGTGCCTGGAGTACCGTAGTCTCTGGAAACACCATATATTTT. The variable domain in full, with the rest retrieved from reference TRBV30 and TRBJ1-3, is SQTIHQWPATLVQPVGSPLSLECTVEGTSNPNLYWYRQAAGRGLQLLFYSVGIGQISSEVPQNLSASRPQDRQFILSSKKLLLSDSGFYLCAWSTVVSGNTIYFGEGSWLTVV.

This rearrangement joins TRBV7-6 to TRBJ2-2, with D possibly being TRBD1 (6 bases). The CDR3 extends over 15 amino acids. V was shortened by 5 bases and J by 6 bases, with 16 bases between the two germline ends. Germline V gene data show CDR1 as SGHVS and CDR2 as FNYEAQ. CDR3 nucleotide sequence: TGTGCCAGCAGCCATCGGACAGTTAGCTCCGGGGAGCTGTTTTTT. Its translation is CASSHRTVSSGELFF.

As DNA, the CDR3 is TGTGCCATCGGAGCGCTGGTTTCCAACACCGGGGAGCTGTTTTTT. This sequence encodes CAIGALVSNTGELFF. The chain carries TRBV10-3 and TRBJ2-2; no firm D call. The CDR3 contains 15 residues. V shed 8 bases and J shed 2 bases, with 15 bases lying between them. Looked up from germline, CDR1 is ENHRY and CDR2 is SYGVKD.

This chain connects TRBV14 to TRBJ2-5; the match to TRBD2 covers 8 bases. V lost 2 bases and J lost 2; bases outside the gene matches: 4. Germline CDR1 SGHDN, CDR2 FVKESK. The CDR3 has 15 residues. For the CDR3, the DNA is TGTGCCAGCAGCCAATTTGCGGGAGGTCAAGAGACCCAGTACTTC. Translation gives CASSQFAGGQETQYF. The full variable domain, its missing parts supplied by reference TRBV14 and TRBJ2-5, is EAGVTQFPSHSVIEKGQTVTLRCDPISGHDNLYWYRRVMGKEIKFLLHFVKESKQDESGMPNNRFLAERTGGTYSTLKVQPAELEDSGVYFCASSQFAGGQETQYFGPGTRLLVL.

The sample holds a few counts of this clone. This rearrangement joins TRBV5-4 to TRBJ2-7, with D perhaps TRBD1 (6 bases). Germline CDR1 SGHNT, CDR2 YYREEE (reference sequence). With 1 base removed from V and 1 base from J, the gap between germline ends came to 9 bases. The CDR3 runs 14 residues. The CDR3 reads CASSLPGQSYEQYF. The CDR3, as DNA: TGTGCCAGCAGCTTGCCGGGACAATCCTACGAGCAGTACTTC. Filled out from reference TRBV5-4 and TRBJ2-7, the complete variable domain reads ETGVTQSPTHLIKTRGQQVTLRCSSQSGHNTVSWYQQALGQGPQFIFQYYREEENGRGNFPPRFSGLQFPNYSSELNVNALELDDSALYLCASSLPGQSYEQYFGPGTRLTVT.

To note about this clone: Other nucleotide sequences in the sample specify the same CDR3. This chain joins TRBV30 and TRBJ2-7, with D possibly called TRBD1 or TRBD2 (5 bases each). The CDR3 extends over 12 amino acids. V was pared by 0 bases and J by 3 bases, with 6 bases between. Germline V gene data show CDR1 as GTSNPN and CDR2 as SVGIG (reference sequence). Here the CDR3 reads CAWSVRGYEQYF. The CDR3 bases are TGTGCCTGGAGTGTGAGGGGCTACGAGCAGTACTTC.

The V and J genes are TRBV10-3 and TRBJ2-1; D is undetermined. V lost 10 bases, J lost 8 bases, and 15 bases lay in between. CDR3 length: 12 amino acids. CDR1 and CDR2 from the germline V gene are ENHRY and SYGVKD. The chain's CDR3 is CATLSGWDEQFF. As DNA, the CDR3 is TGTGCCACCCTATCAGGCTGGGATGAGCAGTTCTTC.

The CDR3 region has the DNA TGTGCCAGCAGTTCCCGACAGGGGGCTCGGAATGAGCAGTTCTTC. Translated: CASSSRQGARNEQFF. The chain combines TRBV2 with TRBJ2-1, with TRBD1 matching 10 bases. Trimming removed 5 bases from V and 7 bases from J; junction bases left unmatched: 8. CDR1 and CDR2 (germline): SNHLY, FYNNEI. This CDR3 has 15 residues.

The chain employs TRBV25-1 and TRBJ2-1; 7 nucleotides agree with TRBD1. Germline assignment: CDR1 MGHDK and CDR2 SYGVNS. The CDR3 length is 16 residues. The junction had 6 bases not matched to a gene; V was cut back by 4 bases and J by 0 bases. CDR3 sequence (DNA): TGTGCCAGCAGTGCCCCCCAGGGGGACTCCTACAATGAGCAGTTCTTC. Translation gives CASSAPQGDSYNEQFF.

J is TRBJ2-1 and V is TRBV9; 7 nucleotides match TRBD2. The germline gives CDR1 SGDLS, CDR2 YYNGEE. V gave up 0 bases and J gave up 9 bases; unmatched junction bases: 12. There are 16 residues in the CDR3. DNA for the CDR3: TGTGCCAGCAGCGTAGATTTTGGCGGGAGTTTTAGTGAGCAGTTCTTC. This sequence encodes CASSVDFGGSFSEQFF. Variable domain in full (rest from reference TRBV9 and TRBJ2-1): DSGVTQTPKHLITATGQRVTLRCSPRSGDLSVYWYQQSLDQGLQFLIQYYNGEERAKGNILERFSAQQFPDLHSELNLSSLELGDSALYFCASSVDFGGSFSEQFFGPGTRLTVL.

This clone was detected only a few times. The DNA for the CDR3 is TGTGCCAGCAGCTTGGCCGGGAGGGCTAACAATGAGCAGTTCTTC. Amino acid sequence: CASSLAGRANNEQFF. The rearrangement links TRBV5-4 to TRBJ2-1, with TRBD2 matching over 8 bases. CDR3 length: 15 amino acids. Germline V lookup: CDR1 SGHNT, CDR2 YYREEE (reference sequence). V shed 0 bases, J shed 5 bases, and the junction held 4 bases outside the gene matches.

This clone came up a few times. This chain connects TRBV19 to TRBJ2-1; D unclear. Looked up from germline, CDR1 is LNHDA and CDR2 is SQIVND (reference sequence). This CDR3 has 11 amino acids. V was trimmed by 5 bases and J by 5 bases, leaving 4 bases between them. CDR3 DNA sequence: TGTGCCAGTAGTTATAACAATGAGCAGTTCTTC. Its protein product is CASSYNNEQFF.

In its sample, this clone was seen a few times. This chain links TRBV25-1 with TRBJ1-2; D possibly corresponds to TRBD1 (6 bases). The germline V and J ends were trimmed by 2 bases and 0 bases, with 13 bases remaining between them. This CDR3 has 16 residues. CDR1 is MGHDK, CDR2 SYGVNS, per germline. This chain's CDR3 is CASSEAGGKANYGYTF. The CDR3 DNA reads as TGTGCCAGCAGTGAAGCTGGGGGCAAAGCTAACTATGGCTACACCTTC.

The J gene is TRBJ2-5, the V gene TRBV5-1, with 10 bases that match TRBD2. The J call may be faulty, since TRBJ2-7 better matches the DNA end. The germline V gene encodes CDR1 SGHRS and CDR2 YFSETQ. The CDR3 consists of 17 residues. As DNA, the CDR3 is TGCGCCAGCAGCTCCAGGACTCAGCGGGAGGGACCCTACGAGCAGTACTTC. Translated, it gives CASSSRTQREGPYEQYF.

This clone was detected only a few times. The rearrangement links TRBV30 to TRBJ1-2, with D hard to call. The CDR3 contains 11 residues. CDR1 is GTSNPN, CDR2 SVGIG, per germline (reference sequence). V dropped 0 bases and J dropped 12 bases, with 11 bases sitting between them. CDR3 nucleotide sequence: TGTGCCTGGAGTGTAGGCGGTCCTGACACCTTC. Its translation is CAWSVGGPDTF.

This chain joins TRBV25-1 and TRBJ2-1, with 10 bases matching TRBD2. After removal of 1 base from V and 5 bases from J, the junction contained 2 bases not matched to a gene. The germline CDR1 and CDR2 sequences are MGHDK and SYGVNS. This CDR3 is 15 amino acids long. The CDR3 DNA reads as TGTGCCAGCAGTGAATTTACTAGCGGGAACAATGAGCAGTTCTTC. Protein product: CASSEFTSGNNEQFF.

The V gene is TRBV30, the J gene TRBJ1-4, with D possibly matching TRBD1 (5 bases). V lost 2 bases to trimming and J lost 10 bases, with 11 bases between them. The CDR3 is 12 amino acids. Germline lookup yields CDR1 GTSNPN and CDR2 SVGIG (reference sequence). This CDR3 reads CAWSSPGGKLFF. DNA for the CDR3: TGTGCCTGGAGTTCTCCCGGGGGAAAACTGTTTTTT.

The chain uses TRBV7-6 and TRBJ2-1; TRBD2 agrees at 10 bases. The CDR3 runs to 17 residues. Per the germline V gene, CDR1 is SGHVS and CDR2 is FNYEAQ. V trimming: 1 base; J trimming: 8 bases; junction bases outside the gene matches: 11. The CDR3: CASSLVRASGRFYEQFF. CDR3 nucleotide sequence: TGTGCCAGCAGCTTAGTTAGGGCTAGCGGGAGATTTTATGAGCAGTTCTTC.

DNA for the CDR3: TGTGCCAGCAGCTTGGCTAGCACAGATACGCAGTATTTT. Protein: CASSLASTDTQYF. This chain links TRBV7-6 with TRBJ2-3, with D unclear. V was pared by 3 bases and J by 0 bases, with 4 bases between. The CDR3 loop spans 13 amino acids. Germline CDR1 and CDR2: SGHVS and FNYEAQ.

The chain is built from TRBV6-5 and TRBJ2-1; D unresolved. Germline V gene lookup returns CDR1 MNHEY and CDR2 SVGAGI. V was cut by 0 bases and J by 7 bases, with 10 bases left in between. The CDR3 spans 14 residues. The CDR3, as DNA: TGTGCCAGCAGTTACTCGAGATCGGCAAATGAGCAGTTCTTC. Protein: CASSYSRSANEQFF.

The chain recombines TRBV29-1 with TRBJ1-4; D is perhaps TRBD1 (6 bases). In germline, CDR1 is SQVTM, CDR2 ANQGSEA. The CDR3 contains 12 residues. Trimming pared 6 bases from V and 8 bases from J, leaving 13 bases between. Here the CDR3 reads CSVRGAAEKLFF. In nucleotides, the CDR3 is TGCAGCGTGAGGGGGGCTGCCGAAAAACTGTTTTTT.

The J gene is TRBJ2-1, the V gene TRBV11-2; D is possibly TRBD1 or TRBD2 (5 bases each). V lost 4 bases, J lost 4 bases, and 17 bases lay in between. CDR1 is SGHAT and CDR2 is FQNNGV in the germline V gene. The CDR3 consists of 16 residues. The CDR3 bases are TGTGCCAGCAGCTCCTACCGGGACGTCAGTTACAATGAGCAGTTCTTC. Protein: CASSSYRDVSYNEQFF.

The rearrangement uses TRBV18 and TRBJ2-1; 10 bases are a match to TRBD1. V was pared by 3 bases and J by 7 bases, with 9 bases of the junction left unmatched. This CDR3 is built from 16 residues. Germline V gene lookup returns CDR1 KGHSH and CDR2 LQKENI. The DNA for the CDR3 is TGTGCCAGCTCACCCGCTCTGACAGGGGGCGGGAATGAGCAGTTCTTC. Amino acids: CASSPALTGGGNEQFF.

V is TRBV4-1 and J is TRBJ2-4; D not resolved. CDR1 and CDR2 from the germline V gene are MGHRA and YSYEKL. The CDR3 extends over 18 amino acids. V lost 0 bases and J lost 0, with 15 bases in between. The CDR3 DNA reads as TGCGCCAGCAGCCAAGATTTCGGAGCGAGTACAGCCAAAAACATTCAGTACTTC. It encodes CASSQDFGASTAKNIQYF.

The genes are TRBV30 and TRBJ2-6; D is perhaps TRBD1 (6 bases). Germline V gene data show CDR1 as GTSNPN and CDR2 as SVGIG (reference sequence). Trimming took 3 bases from V and 4 from J, leaving 13 bases between them. The CDR3 consists of 15 residues. In DNA, the CDR3 is TGTGCCTGGAGCAACAGGGCCTCCGGGGCCAACGTCCTGACTTTC. It yields the protein CAWSNRASGANVLTF.

This clone was seen more than once but under ten times. The genes are TRBV30 and TRBJ2-5; TRBD2 matches 10 bases. V trimming: 1 base; J trimming: 4 bases; junction bases outside the gene matches: 3. This CDR3 region has 14 residues. Germline CDR1 and CDR2: GTSNPN and SVGIG (reference sequence). The CDR3 reads CAWSDSGRRETQYF. DNA for the CDR3: TGTGCCTGGAGTGATAGCGGGAGGCGAGAGACCCAGTACTTC.